This paragraph reports one TCR beta chain. In the original processing: Using reference gene primer amplification, nucleated cell counts were estimated. The protocol was immunoSEQ multiplex PCR, while the TCRdb copy is restricted to in-frame clones and leaves out a portion. V and J calls and clone size are given by that table; D and trimming were obtained from the DNA. In the table there are some 45,000 clones, about 80% of which are singletons. Germline loops: CDR1 LNHDA, CDR2 SQIVND (reference sequence). V gave up 3 bases and J gave up 1 base, with 6 bases separating them. The CDR3 is 14 residues long. The sample belongs to a study of blood T cell repertoires in COVID-19. Across the whole study: The United States, Italy and Spain supplied acute and convalescent COVID-19 samples. Nucleic acid was either cDNA or gDNA, and it came from T cells, B-cell-depleted T cells, or PBMCs.

The chain uses TRBV19 and TRBJ1-4; D not certain. The sequenced material came from peripheral blood. The source of this sequence is a man aged 70 or older with acute or convalescent COVID-19. CDR3 sequence reads: CASSMSRTNEKLFF. DNA for the CDR3: TGTGCCAGTAGTATGTCCAGAACTAATGAAAAACTGTTTTTT.